This T cell receptor beta chain comes out of a study of T cell repertoires in cytomegalovirus infection. About the research overall: Recently identified HLA-C-restricted CMV epitopes were among the peptides used. It was the public TCR beta signatures that indicated both CMV infection and matching HLA type. Findings and limits, study-wide: Summed frequency of shared TCR beta families picked out CMV carriers who also had the relevant HLA. Clonotypes of TCR beta that were HLA-C-restricted and CMV-specific dominated the ex vivo response.

From the reads, TCRdb called clonotypes with MiXCR, one entry per CDR3 protein. This table holds about 51,000 distinct CDR3 sequences, around 18% found once. About this clonotype: Its target is not known.

The CDR3 spans 13 residues. The V and J ends lost 5 bases and 6 bases respectively, with 14 bases between them. Sample: CD8+ T cells from cultured PBMCs, taken from culture after CMV antigen stimulation. The sequence derives from a human donor in good health (CMV status not recorded). Some clones in this sample may be carry-over from other donors' samples. The gene calls are TRBV12-3 or TRBV12-4 and TRBJ2-7, with D possibly being TRBD1 (6 bases). Here the CDR3 reads CASSPTGMGEQYF. The CDR3 DNA sequence: TGTGCCAGCAGTCCAACAGGGATGGGCGAGCAGTACTTC.